A single sample gave rise to the 32 T cell receptor beta chains below, sequenced in a study of blood T cells in healthy people across ages. A second roughly 6 to 12 cycle PCR used barcoded and J-beta primers. TCRdb redid the calling of the 5' RACE reads with MiXCR, one entry per CDR3 protein. The data contain more than 900,000 distinct CDR3 sequences, approximately 32% of them seen just once; the ten biggest clones take up around 9.6%. These sequences were also reported in another study, on T cells of mothers and their children.

Specimen: blood. Every receptor here comes from a middle-aged woman in good health.

This clonotype was seen repeatedly, ten times or more. J is TRBJ1-1 and V is TRBV5-5; no definite D call. Germline V gene lookup returns CDR1 SGHKS and CDR2 YYEKEE (reference sequence). V was clipped by 1 base and J by 1 base, with 8 bases between them. The CDR3 extends over 14 amino acids. DNA of the CDR3: TGTGCCAGCAGCTTGACCGGCCCGAACACTGAAGCTTTCTTT. Translated: CASSLTGPNTEAFF.

Ten or more counts support this clonotype. The chain links TRBV6-4 to TRBJ2-1; TRBD2 aligns across 9 bases. Losses at the gene ends were 10 bases for V and 9 bases for J; bases not matched to a gene: 10. The CDR3 length is 13 residues. The V gene's germline CDR1 is MRHNA and CDR2 SNTAGT. In nucleotides, the CDR3 is TGTGCCACGGGAGCGGGGGGCCCCGGTGAGCAGTTCTTC. Amino acid sequence: CATGAGGPGEQFF.

V and J are TRBV9 and TRBJ2-3, with D hard to call. CDR1 is SGDLS and CDR2 is YYNGEE in the germline V gene. This CDR3 spans 14 amino acids. Trimming stripped 7 bases from V and 0 bases from J, with 12 bases between. The CDR3, as DNA: TGTGCCAGCGGTGAACATCTCAGCACAGATACGCAGTATTTT. Amino acids: CASGEHLSTDTQYF.

This clonotype was recorded many times. V usage is TRBV12-3 or TRBV12-4 and J usage is TRBJ2-5, with 7 bases that match TRBD1. The CDR3 contains 13 residues. The trim removed 4 bases at V and 3 bases at J, leaving 2 bases unmatched. DNA of the CDR3: TGTGCCAGCAGTTATCAGGGGGAAGAGACCCAGTACTTC. Protein product: CASSYQGEETQYF.

This clonotype came up many times. The chain recombines TRBV4-1 with TRBJ2-7, with D perhaps TRBD1 or TRBD2 (7 bases each). Per the germline V gene, CDR1 is MGHRA and CDR2 is YSYEKL. V lost 2 bases and J lost 0, with 14 bases in between. The CDR3 sequence is 16 residues long. The CDR3 DNA reads as TGCGCCAGCAGCCAACGACAGGGACTATACTCCTACGAGCAGTACTTC. It translates to CASSQRQGLYSYEQYF.

This chain joins TRBV28 and TRBJ2-7; 10 bases line up with TRBD1. V shed 5 bases and J 2 bases; nucleotides not matched to a gene: 15. The CDR3 sequence is 18 residues long. CDR1 is MDHEN, CDR2 SYDVKM, per germline. This CDR3 is CASSSLGTGVIFPYEQYF. DNA of the CDR3: TGTGCCAGCAGTAGTCTGGGGACAGGGGTTATCTTTCCCTACGAGCAGTACTTC.

This clonotype turned up a few times. The V gene is TRBV10-3, the J gene TRBJ1-6, with D uncertain. The CDR3 runs to 15 residues. Germline CDR1 reads ENHRY; CDR2 reads SYGVKD. Between the trimmed V and J ends, which lost 2 bases and 9 bases, there was a span of 14 bases. The CDR3 reads CAISETPGGSSPLHF. The CDR3 coding sequence is TGTGCCATCAGTGAGACCCCCGGTGGGTCTTCACCCCTCCACTTT.

Comments on this clonotype: The junction departs from germline at one end; a sequencing error may be responsible. This CDR3 reads CASSPPGGEETHYF. The CDR3 region has the DNA TGTGCCAGCAGTCCACCAGGGGGCGAAGAGACCCATTACTTC. The chain employs TRBV12-3 or TRBV12-4 and TRBJ2-5, with 8 bases lining up with TRBD1. CDR3 length: 14 residues.

The V gene is TRBV5-1, the J gene TRBJ1-6; D remains unclear. The CDR3 runs 16 residues. With 0 bases removed from V and 11 bases from J, the gap between germline ends came to 18 bases. CDR1 is SGHRS, CDR2 YFSETQ, per germline. The CDR3 reads CASSLDGRPGNPPLHF. The CDR3 bases are TGCGCCAGCAGCTTGGATGGACGCCCCGGGAACCCACCCCTCCACTTT.

The V gene is TRBV5-1, the J gene TRBJ1-4, with TRBD1 as a possible D gene (6 bases). Germline-derived CDR1 and CDR2 are SGHRS and YFSETQ. CDR3 size: 14 residues. Between the trimmed V and J ends, which lost 6 bases and 7 bases, there was a span of 16 bases. Here the CDR3 reads CASTRGAGSEKLFF. DNA of the CDR3: TGCGCCAGCACCCGGGGGGCTGGCAGTGAAAAACTGTTTTTT.

This clonotype was observed a few times. This sequence joins TRBV24-1 and TRBJ1-2; 11 bases line up with TRBD1. After removal of 7 bases from V and 1 base from J, the junction contained 7 bases not matched to a gene. Germline assignment: CDR1 KGHDR and CDR2 SFDVKD. This CDR3 is built from 16 residues. CDR3: CATSPTGTGGNYGYTF. The CDR3 DNA reads as TGTGCCACCAGCCCAACAGGGACAGGGGGTAACTATGGCTACACCTTC.

This clonotype was picked up a small number of times. The chain joins TRBV14 to TRBJ2-6, with D unresolved. V was shortened by 0 bases and J by 4 bases, with 16 bases between the two germline ends. This CDR3 spans 18 amino acids. Germline CDR1 and CDR2: SGHDN and FVKESK. The CDR3 region is CASSQDLVRGPGANVLTF. DNA of the CDR3: TGTGCCAGCAGCCAAGATCTTGTCCGTGGGCCCGGGGCCAACGTCCTGACTTTC.

The chain has TRBV11-3 and TRBJ2-7; D perhaps matches TRBD1 (5 bases). Looked up from germline, CDR1 is SGHNT and CDR2 is YENEEA. Trimming stripped 5 bases from V and 3 bases from J, with 11 bases between. This CDR3 region has 13 residues. CDR3 nucleotide sequence: TGTGCCAGCAGCCAAAGGGGCGGCTACGAGCAGTACTTC. This translates into CASSQRGGYEQYF.

This sequence joins TRBV12-5 and TRBJ2-2; tentatively, D is TRBD1 or TRBD2 (6 bases each). The V and J ends lost 2 bases and 4 bases respectively, with 14 bases between them. CDR3 length equals 16 residues. The germline CDR1 and CDR2 sequences are LGHNT and FRNRAP. In nucleotides, the CDR3 is TGTGCTAGTGGTTTGCTAGGAGGGGGACGCACCGGGGAGCTGTTTTTT. It is translated as CASGLLGGGRTGELFF.

This clonotype has a handful of counts. The V call is TRBV7-2, the J call TRBJ1-2; no clear D. The CDR3 contains 15 residues. The germline gives CDR1 SGHTA, CDR2 FQGNSA. Trimming removed 1 base from V and 3 bases from J, with 12 bases in between. The CDR3 sequence: CASSLGGVSDYGYTF. The CDR3, as DNA: TGTGCCAGCAGCTTAGGCGGGGTTTCGGACTATGGCTACACCTTC.

Ten or more counts support this clonotype. The rearrangement links TRBV20-1 to TRBJ1-4, with unresolved D. Germline lookup yields CDR1 DFQATT and CDR2 SNEGSKA (reference sequence). Trimming stripped 5 bases from V and 7 bases from J, with 14 bases between. The CDR3 length is 13 residues. The CDR3 bases are TGCAGTGCTCGGTTGATGGGAAGTGAAAAACTGTTTTTT. Encoded protein: CSARLMGSEKLFF.

A single count supports this clonotype. The chain uses TRBV28 and TRBJ2-7; D tentatively reads TRBD1 or TRBD2 (6 bases each). Germline CDR1 MDHEN, CDR2 SYDVKM. The CDR3 has 15 amino acids. Trimming took off 7 bases at V and 1 base at J, with 17 bases between the two ends. The CDR3 nucleotides read TGTGCCAGCACCAAAGACAGGACTAAATCCTACGAGCAGTACTTC. This sequence encodes CASTKDRTKSYEQYF.

This clonotype was seen at least ten times. V and J are TRBV29-1 and TRBJ2-7; D might be TRBD1 (6 bases). V lost 4 bases and J lost 6, with 19 bases in between. Germline CDR1 and CDR2: SQVTM and ANQGSEA. This CDR3 comprises 14 residues. The CDR3 region has the DNA TGCAGCGTTGCCCCTACCGGGACGACAGGCGAGCAGTACTTC. Protein sequence: CSVAPTGTTGEQYF.

The table lists this clonotype with a few counts. This chain links TRBV9 with TRBJ2-1, with TRBD1 matching over 10 bases. The J segment lost 3 bases and the V segment lost 3 bases, leaving 12 bases of the junction unmatched. The CDR3 spans 18 residues. Germline CDR1 and CDR2: SGDLS and YYNGEE. CDR3 amino acids: CASSAENYGTGDYNEQFF. The CDR3 DNA follows: TGTGCCAGCAGCGCAGAGAATTACGGGACAGGGGACTACAATGAGCAGTTCTTC. Drawing the rest from reference TRBV9 and TRBJ2-1, the complete variable domain is DSGVTQTPKHLITATGQRVTLRCSPRSGDLSVYWYQQSLDQGLQFLIQYYNGEERAKGNILERFSAQQFPDLHSELNLSSLELGDSALYFCASSAENYGTGDYNEQFFGPGTRLTVL.

This clonotype was seen only a few times. The rearrangement joins TRBV18 to TRBJ2-6; TRBD1 or TRBD2 may be the D gene (5 bases each). Deletions cut 3 bases from V and 0 bases from J, with 12 bases between. The germline V gene has CDR1 KGHSH and CDR2 LQKENI. The CDR3 sequence is 17 residues long. The CDR3 protein is CASSPQLDSSGANVLTF. In DNA, the CDR3 is TGTGCCAGCTCACCCCAACTAGACAGCTCTGGGGCCAACGTCCTGACTTTC. Complete variable domain (other parts from reference TRBV18 and TRBJ2-6): NAGVMQNPRHLVRRRGQEARLRCSPMKGHSHVYWYRQLPEEGLKFMVYLQKENIIDESGMPKERFSAEFPKEGPSILRIQQVVRGDSAAYFCASSPQLDSSGANVLTFGAGSRLTVL.

Note on this clonotype: A much larger clone differs by one base, so this may be a read error. This chain uses TRBV4-2 with TRBJ2-5; TRBD1 matches 7 bases. In germline, CDR1 is LGHNA, CDR2 YNFKEQ. The CDR3 loop spans 15 amino acids. CDR3 amino acids: CANSQDPDRQETQYF. The DNA of the CDR3 is TGTGCCAACAGCCAAGACCCGGACAGGCAAGAGACCCAGTACTTC.

This clonotype has just a few counts. The chain employs TRBV4-1 and TRBJ2-2; 9 positions agree with TRBD2. The CDR3 is 16 amino acids. CDR1 and CDR2 (germline): MGHRA, YSYEKL. The V and J ends lost 1 base and 4 bases, in that order; junction bases with no gene match: 4. Here the CDR3 DNA reads TGCGCCAGCAGCCAAGTCCTAGCGGGGATCACCGGGGAGCTGTTTTTT. As protein: CASSQVLAGITGELFF.

This clonotype was seen ten or more times. The chain employs TRBV20-1 and TRBJ2-3; TRBD2 matches at 8 bases. The J segment lost 2 bases and the V segment lost 0 bases, leaving 10 bases of the junction unmatched. CDR3 length: 17 amino acids. Germline CDR1 is DFQATT and CDR2 is SNEGSKA (reference sequence). The CDR3 DNA is TGCAGTGCTAGAGATGATTGGGGGACTAGAGTCACAGATACGCAGTATTTT. It is translated as CSARDDWGTRVTDTQYF.

This clonotype was seen repeatedly, ten times or more. The chain recombines TRBV7-2 with TRBJ2-1, with TRBD1 matching over 9 bases. The length of the CDR3 is 16 residues. Trimming took 4 bases from V and 2 from J; bases not matched to a gene: 6. Germline V gives CDR1 SGHTA, CDR2 FQGNSA. The CDR3 protein is CASSSRQGEAYNEQFF. In DNA, the CDR3 is TGTGCCAGCAGCTCAAGACAGGGGGAAGCCTACAATGAGCAGTTCTTC.

Many counts were recorded for this clonotype. This chain joins TRBV4-1 and TRBJ2-7; D ambiguous. Between the trimmed V and J ends, which lost 0 bases and 7 bases, there was a span of 10 bases. The germline V gene encodes CDR1 MGHRA and CDR2 YSYEKL. The CDR3 has 13 amino acids. The CDR3 DNA reads TGCGCCAGCAGCCAAGATTCTCGGACGGAGCAGTACTTC. This translates into CASSQDSRTEQYF.

On this clonotype: A much larger clone differs by one base, so this may be a read error. J is TRBJ1-2 and V is TRBV28; D gene unclear. CDR3 length: 12 residues. The germline CDR1 and CDR2 sequences are MDHEN and SYDVKM. The V gene lost 6 bases and the J gene lost 8 bases, with 13 bases spanning the gap. CDR3 protein: CASSDGVRGYTF. CDR3 sequence (DNA): TGTGCCAGCAGCGACGGGGTGAGGGGCTACACCTTC.

The rearrangement joins TRBV5-1 to TRBJ1-6, with 11 bases identical to TRBD1. Germline loops: CDR1 SGHRS, CDR2 YFSETQ. J gave up 10 bases and V 0 bases, and 9 bases lay outside the gene matches. This CDR3 is built from 17 residues. The CDR3 sequence: CASSLEGGTGGWSPLHF. CDR3 in DNA: TGCGCCAGCAGCTTGGAAGGTGGGACAGGGGGTTGGTCACCCCTCCACTTT.

The V call is TRBV3-1, the J call TRBJ2-7, with D perhaps being TRBD1 or TRBD2 (5 bases each). The length of the CDR3 is 16 residues. Trimming removed 3 bases from V and 1 base from J, with 16 bases in between. Germline V gene lookup returns CDR1 LGHDT and CDR2 YNNKEL (reference sequence). CDR3 bases: TGTGCCAGCAGCCAGGTAACCGGGACCTCGTCCTACGAGCAGTACTTC. Its translation: CASSQVTGTSSYEQYF.

As for this clonotype: It may be a read error: a sequence one base away is much more abundant. The chain combines TRBV20-1 with TRBJ2-7; the D is unclear. The CDR3 extends over 13 amino acids. Trimming took off 5 bases at V and 2 bases at J, with 13 bases between the two ends. Per the germline V gene, CDR1 is DFQATT and CDR2 is SNEGSKA (reference sequence). The CDR3 loop is CSAWEGTTYEQYF. The DNA of the CDR3 is TGCAGTGCTTGGGAAGGTACCACCTACGAGCAGTACTTC.

In the case of this clonotype: A much larger clone differs from this one at a single base, so this may be a read error. The J gene is TRBJ2-1, the V gene TRBV7-2; D is unclear. The CDR3 covers 13 residues. V was pared by 0 bases and J by 6 bases, with 6 bases between. The V gene's germline CDR1 is SGHTA and CDR2 FQGNSA. The CDR3 reads CASSLAALNEQFF. CDR3 sequence (DNA): TGTGCCAGCAGCTTAGCCGCCCTCAATGAGCAGTTCTTC. Full variable domain (rest looked up from reference TRBV7-2 and TRBJ2-1): GAGVSQSPSNKVTEKGKDVELRCDPISGHTALYWYRQSLGQGLEFLIYFQGNSAPDKSGLPSDRFSAERTGGSVSTLTIQRTQQEDSAVYLCASSLAALNEQFFGPGTRLTVL.

This clonotype was seen a few times. The chain is built from TRBV4-1 and TRBJ2-1; TRBD2 matches at 7 bases. There are 16 residues in the CDR3. Germline loops: CDR1 MGHRA, CDR2 YSYEKL. Trimming took 7 bases from V and 1 from J; bases not matched to a gene: 10. The CDR3: CASTPGGRGSYNEQFF. The CDR3 DNA sequence: TGCGCCAGCACCCCGGGAGGACGGGGGTCCTACAATGAGCAGTTCTTC.

This clonotype was seen a single time. A much bigger clone sits one base away, suggesting this may be a read error. The V call is TRBV5-6, the J call TRBJ2-1, with 9 bases lining up with TRBD1. Matching the DNA end better, TRBJ2-7 makes the J call doubtful. The germline CDR1 and CDR2 sequences are SGHDT and YYEEEE. The CDR3 sequence is 16 residues long. The CDR3 coding sequence is TGTGCCAGCAGCTACAGGGGGCTTAGCTCCTACAATGAGCAGTACTTC. It specifies CASSYRGLSSYNEQYF.